The entry below describes one T cell receptor (beta chain). Repertoires were generated with immunoSEQ multiplex PCR, while TCRdb's copy carries only in-frame clones and drops some. The table lists fewer than 250,000 clones. The sample comes from a study of control samples from healthy donors and cancer patients. This CDR3 is built from 15 residues. The V end lost 6 bases, the J end lost 7 bases, and 19 bases lay between the germline ends. CDR1 and CDR2 from the germline V gene are MNHEY and SVGAGI. Specimen: blood. This rearrangement joins TRBV6-5 to TRBJ1-5; tentatively, D is TRBD1 (6 bases). The receptor's source is a woman aged 25 to 45 in good health. The CDR3 protein is CASRPGGGLGQPQHF. The CDR3 bases are TGTGCCAGCAGACCTGGGGGCGGTCTAGGCCAGCCCCAGCATTTT.